Below, one TCR beta chain is given with its context. Its antigen specificity is not known. No much larger clone exists at a distance of one base, and base qualities are not known. These data originate in a study of post-analysis software for immune sequencing data (dated by TCRdb to 2014 to 2015). Concerning the study at large: The recorded disease courses included relapsing-remitting, secondary progressive and progressive-relapsing multiple sclerosis, and some patients had no subtype annotation. The multiple sclerosis patient repertoires were compared with some twelve previously published healthy control repertoires from donors aged about 6 to 26 years. A subset of samples was prepared in parallel using single-end sample barcoding, then pooled and co-amplified after Illumina adapter ligation.

Libraries were prepared through PCR. Reads for this sample came from an Illumina HiSeq 2500. To reduce PCR and sequencing biases, unique molecular identifiers were built into the TCR beta cDNA libraries. Per 1 to 10 million input T cells, around 500,000 cDNA molecules were obtained, such that each molecule approximated one T cell. The patient libraries were prepared and sequenced with the same protocol used for the earlier healthy control dataset. Samples belonging to the same batch were prepared together, multiplexed and sequenced on a shared HiSeq lane. On the study's bioinformatics: Raw barcoded reads were processed with MIGEC, and single-read molecular identifier groups were discarded before consensus assembly and CDR3 extraction. Clonotype tables were post-analysed with VDJtools, normalizing diversity by down-sampling all datasets to the smallest sample size. Repertoire overlap clustering matched CDR3 amino acid but not nucleotide sequences to correct batch-related cross-sample contamination. TCRdb trimmed the raw reads at Q25, called clones with MiXCR and kept productive beta chains. Rows merge per CDR3 protein into single entries with the most common DNA and genes. The V and J calls reflect TCRdb's pipeline rather than the authors' work. The sample yields roughly 430,000 distinct CDR3 sequences; less than 40% were counted once. The ten top clones hold about 8% of the sample.

To demonstrate the VDJtools post-analysis software, TCR beta repertoires were profiled from the peripheral blood of 10 to 15 young patients with multiple sclerosis. The multiple sclerosis patients were children and adolescents ranging in age from 6 to 15 years. According to the germline V gene, CDR1 reads SGHAT and CDR2 reads FQNNGV. Germline trimming amounts to 4 bases on V and 5 bases on J, with 17 as the count of junction bases outside the gene matches. The CDR3 sequence holds 18 residues, the cysteine and phenylalanine included. The entry retains the CDR3 DNA only, 54 bases that are in frame from base 1. Broad study findings and their caveats: Roughly 5 TRBV segments, including TRBV5-6, TRBV5-1 and TRBV20-1, were significantly more frequent in patients than controls. The multiple sclerosis patient group was slightly younger than the control group. Compared with controls, multiple sclerosis patients had significantly lower normalized Chao1 diversity, a finding suggesting substantial peripheral T-cell clonal expansion. When samples were clustered directly using the F measure, samples prepared in the same batch co-clustered strongly, which prompted a batch-effect correction.

Sequencing used blood. The rearranged segments are TRBV11-2 and TRBJ2-5; 9 nucleotides in the junction match TRBD1. The origin of this receptor is a girl aged 2-15 years with multiple sclerosis. The CDR3 protein is CASSSADRGVFPSETQYF. In nucleotides, the sequence is TGTGCCAGCAGCTCCGCGGACAGGGGAGTGTTTCCGTCGGAGACCCAGTACTTC.